The 10 T cell receptor beta chains below were found in one sample sequenced in a study of blood T cell repertoires in COVID-19. Profiling relied on immunoSEQ multiplex PCR, and the TCRdb table lists in-frame clones only, not all of them. This sample has roughly 200,000 clones, with around 80% found just once. The specimen was peripheral blood. The origin of the receptors is a man aged 40-49 years with active or convalescent COVID-19.

The gene calls are TRBV30 and TRBJ2-5, with 9 bases identical to TRBD2. The CDR3 consists of 16 residues. Per the germline V gene, CDR1 is GTSNPN and CDR2 is SVGIG (reference sequence). The junction had 11 bases not matched to a gene; V was cut back by 5 bases and J by 1 base. CDR3 residues: CAWLQRGALVQETQYF. DNA of the CDR3: TGTGCCTGGCTACAGCGGGGGGCCCTTGTCCAAGAGACCCAGTACTTC.

This sequence joins TRBV7-9 and TRBJ1-5; TRBD1 is a possible D gene (6 bases). The CDR3 totals 17 residues. Trimming removed 0 bases from V and 0 bases from J, with 12 bases in between. Looked up from germline, CDR1 is SEHNR and CDR2 is FQNEAQ (reference sequence). The CDR3 protein is CASSLAYGQNSNQPQHF. As DNA, the CDR3 is TGTGCCAGCAGCTTAGCGTACGGACAGAATAGCAATCAGCCCCAGCATTTT.

The rearrangement uses TRBV28 and TRBJ2-6, with D uncertain. Germline V gives CDR1 MDHEN, CDR2 SYDVKM. The V end lost 6 bases, the J end lost 0 bases, and 6 bases lay between the germline ends. The CDR3 has 14 amino acids. The chain's CDR3 is CASSPHSGANVLTF. DNA of the CDR3: TGTGCCAGCAGCCCCCACTCTGGGGCCAACGTCCTGACTTTC.

The chain is built from TRBV7-2 and TRBJ2-7; possible D gene TRBD2, 6 bases. Trimming removed 2 bases from V and 4 bases from J, with 12 bases in between. The CDR3 is 14 residues long. Germline loops: CDR1 SGHTA, CDR2 FQGNSA. The CDR3 nucleotides read TGTGCCAGCAGCTTAACCCTAGCGAGTTACGAGCAGTACTTC. Residues: CASSLTLASYEQYF.

The chain employs TRBV14 and TRBJ1-1; D is unresolved. Germline CDR1 SGHDN, CDR2 FVKESK. Trimming shortened V by 2 bases and J by 3 bases, and 7 bases separated the two germline ends. This CDR3 has 13 residues. CDR3 nucleotides: TGTGCCAGCAGCCAACAGGTGGACACTGAAGCTTTCTTT. This translates into CASSQQVDTEAFF.

CDR3 nucleotides: TGTGCCTGGAGAACCGGGGGGGATGGCTACACCTTC. Residues: CAWRTGGDGYTF. This chain connects TRBV30 to TRBJ1-2; possibly TRBD1 for D (5 bases). V lost 3 bases to trimming and J lost 6 bases, with 11 bases between them. Germline loops: CDR1 GTSNPN, CDR2 SVGIG (reference sequence). This CDR3 is built from 12 residues.

V is TRBV2 and J is TRBJ1-1; 12 bases map to TRBD1. V shed 5 bases and J 10 bases; nucleotides not matched to a gene: 8. There are 14 residues in the CDR3. Germline assignment: CDR1 SNHLY and CDR2 FYNNEI. In nucleotides, the CDR3 is TGTGCCAGCAGTACCCCGGGACAGGGGGCAAGAGCTTTCTTT. Translation gives CASSTPGQGARAFF.

The rearrangement links TRBV11-1 to TRBJ2-5; the D gene is possibly TRBD1 (5 bases). The CDR3 totals 13 residues. With 7 bases removed from V and 3 bases from J, the gap between germline ends came to 12 bases. The V gene's germline CDR1 is SGHAT and CDR2 FQDESV (reference sequence). CDR3 sequence reads: CASTHGAEETQYF. For the CDR3, the DNA is TGTGCCAGCACCCATGGGGCAGAAGAGACCCAGTACTTC.

V is TRBV5-1 and J is TRBJ1-1; D perhaps matches TRBD1 (6 bases). The CDR3 consists of 14 residues. Trimming took off 6 bases at V and 1 base at J, with 13 bases between the two ends. In germline, CDR1 is SGHRS, CDR2 YFSETQ. The CDR3 protein is CASTPAGANTEAFF. CDR3 DNA sequence: TGCGCCAGCACTCCGGCGGGGGCGAACACTGAAGCTTTCTTT.

This chain connects TRBV6-1 to TRBJ1-2, with D unresolved. V gave up 3 bases and J gave up 4 bases, with 9 bases separating them. The length of the CDR3 is 13 residues. In germline, CDR1 is MNHNS, CDR2 SASEGT. The CDR3 sequence: CASSDQGLYGYTF. The CDR3, as DNA: TGTGCCAGCAGTGATCAAGGACTCTATGGCTACACCTTC.